Following are 10 T cell receptor beta chains from one sample sequenced in a study of blood T cell repertoires in COVID-19. Only in-frame clones appear in the TCRdb table, and some are missing; sequencing was by immunoSEQ multiplex PCR. The table lists approximately 110,000 clones, approximately 85% of them singletons. Sequencing was carried out using peripheral blood. The origin of the receptors is a woman older than 75 with COVID-19, enrolled during active disease.

DNA of the CDR3: TGTGCCAGCAGTTACTCGCACAGGGAAGAGACCCAGTACTTC. Translated, it gives CASSYSHREETQYF. The V and J genes are TRBV6-5 and TRBJ2-5; D might be TRBD1 (6 bases). CDR3 length: 14 amino acids. Per the germline V gene, CDR1 is MNHEY and CDR2 is SVGAGI. V was clipped by 0 bases and J by 3 bases, with 8 bases between them.

The chain recombines TRBV4-3 with TRBJ2-3; 13 bases map to TRBD2. Losses at the gene ends were 4 bases for V and 2 bases for J; bases not matched to a gene: 6. CDR1 is LGHNA, CDR2 YSLEER, per germline. This CDR3 is built from 17 residues. The DNA for the CDR3 is TGCGCCAGCAGCCCCACACTAGCGGGAGGGCCCACAGATACGCAGTATTTT. Protein sequence: CASSPTLAGGPTDTQYF.

The V gene is TRBV6-6, the J gene TRBJ1-5, with 9 nucleotides matching TRBD1. The CDR3 runs 16 residues. V trimming: 7 bases; J trimming: 9 bases; junction bases outside the gene matches: 16. Germline CDR1 reads MNHNY; CDR2 reads SVGAGI (reference sequence). The DNA for the CDR3 is TGTGCCAGCACCAAAATGACCGGGACAGGGCAAGGGCCCCAGCATTTT. It translates to CASTKMTGTGQGPQHF.

The genes are TRBV29-1 and TRBJ2-5; 7 bases are a match to TRBD2. The CDR3 runs to 13 residues. CDR1 and CDR2 (germline): SQVTM, ANQGSEA. The V and J ends lost 6 bases and 4 bases, in that order; junction bases with no gene match: 8. The CDR3 loop is CSVTRLAGETQYF. CDR3 nucleotides: TGCAGCGTAACTCGACTAGCCGGAGAGACCCAGTACTTC.

This clone came up a few times. This chain joins TRBV2 and TRBJ1-1; D gene ambiguous. V was shortened by 2 bases and J by 10 bases, with 8 bases between the two germline ends. The length of the CDR3 is 11 residues. Germline-derived CDR1 and CDR2 are SNHLY and FYNNEI. The CDR3 nucleotides are TGTGCCAGCAGTGAAATTGTTAGAGCTTTCTTT. Its protein product is CASSEIVRAFF.

The chain recombines TRBV5-1 with TRBJ1-1; TRBD1 aligns across 9 bases. J lost 4 bases, V lost 2 bases, and 3 bases had no gene match. This CDR3 spans 14 amino acids. Germline loops: CDR1 SGHRS, CDR2 YFSETQ. The CDR3 sequence is CASSLQGATTEAFF. In nucleotides, the CDR3 is TGCGCCAGCAGCTTACAGGGGGCGACCACTGAAGCTTTCTTT.

The chain links TRBV5-1 to TRBJ2-1, with TRBD1 matching 8 bases. V shed 0 bases and J 4 bases; nucleotides not matched to a gene: 6. The V gene's germline CDR1 is SGHRS and CDR2 YFSETQ. The CDR3 contains 16 residues. The CDR3 region is CASSLVAGQAYNEQFF. CDR3 bases: TGCGCCAGCAGCTTGGTGGCGGGACAGGCTTACAATGAGCAGTTCTTC.

This chain joins TRBV6-6 and TRBJ2-1; the D is unclear. V lost 0 bases and J 5 bases, leaving 8 bases between the germline ends. There are 14 residues in the CDR3. The V gene's germline CDR1 is MNHNY and CDR2 SVGAGI (reference sequence). The CDR3 loop reads CASSYSRHHNEQFF. DNA of the CDR3: TGTGCCAGCAGTTACTCGCGACACCACAATGAGCAGTTCTTC.

The chain uses TRBV28 and TRBJ1-4; D call uncertain. V lost 2 bases and J 7 bases, leaving 17 bases between the germline ends. The V gene's germline CDR1 is MDHEN and CDR2 SYDVKM. There are 16 residues in the CDR3. CDR3 nucleotides: TGTGCCAGCAGTTTAATATCCGGCAGGTCGACTGAAAAACTGTTTTTT. Residues: CASSLISGRSTEKLFF. Variable domain in full (rest from reference TRBV28 and TRBJ1-4): DVKVTQSSRYLVKRTGEKVFLECVQDMDHENMFWYRQDPGLGLRLIYFSYDVKMKEKGDIPEGYSVSREKKERFSLILESASTNQTSMYLCASSLISGRSTEKLFFGSGTQLSVL.

The rearrangement links TRBV7-3 to TRBJ2-2; 9 bases align to TRBD1. Germline CDR1 is SGHTA and CDR2 is FQGTGA. The CDR3 runs 15 residues. V lost 6 bases and J lost 5; bases outside the gene matches: 7. The CDR3 loop reads CASRSGTGRTGELFF. CDR3 nucleotide sequence: TGTGCCAGCAGGTCCGGGACAGGGCGAACCGGGGAGCTGTTTTTT.